This T cell receptor beta chain was retrieved from a study of T-cell reconstitution after alpha-beta-depleted transplantation in children. The CDR3 length is 15 residues. V lost 4 bases, J lost 8 bases, and 8 bases stayed unmatched. Germline CDR1 reads DFQATT; CDR2 reads SNEGSKA (reference sequence). Overall study findings and caveats: Day-60 TCRbeta diversity that was high in some patients was derived from surviving recipient T cells and thymic progenitors. Hyperexpanded clones declined; after one year, newly produced T cells mostly supplied diversity. Reportedly, alpha-beta T cells present about two months post-transplant originated from several hundred expanded clones of graft origin.

Notes on this clonotype: Antigen: not known.

Preparing the TCRbeta library involved the use of unique molecular identifiers. One entry per CDR3 protein results from TCRdb running MiXCR on the PCR reads. The table lists about 610,000 distinct CDR3 sequences, roughly 27% of them singletons, with around 36% in the top ten. This chain joins TRBV20-1 and TRBJ2-1; 13 positions match TRBD2. The specimen was PBMCs, collected before TCRalphabeta/CD19-depleted stem cell transplant. This receptor was obtained from a boy younger than two with Wiskott-Aldrich syndrome, due to receive a stem cell transplant. The CDR3 DNA sequence: TGCAGTGCTAAGCGGGGGACTAGCGGGATATATGAGCAGTTCTTC. Its protein is CSAKRGTSGIYEQFF.